The 25 T cell receptor beta chains given below trace back to one sample, sequenced in a study of early T cells in non-severe SARS-CoV-2 infection. TCRdb passed the 5' RACE reads through MiXCR, listing each CDR3 protein once. The repertoire has about 26,000 distinct CDR3 sequences, nearly 4.5% of them found once; the top ten carry over 5%. Source material: whole blood. These receptor sequences come from an adult who was a healthcare worker with PCR-confirmed SARS-CoV-2 infection or an uninfected control (not recorded which).

This clonotype has at least ten counts. The rearrangement joins TRBV5-1 to TRBJ2-1; D may match TRBD1 or TRBD2 (6 bases each). Trimming cost V 0 bases and J 1 base, with 14 bases left between them. Germline-derived CDR1 and CDR2 are SGHRS and YFSETQ. The CDR3 totals 17 residues. The CDR3 loop reads CASSLVPGATSYNEQFF. CDR3 sequence (DNA): TGCGCCAGCAGCTTGGTCCCGGGGGCGACTTCCTACAATGAGCAGTTCTTC.

In its sample, this clonotype was seen many times. The chain employs TRBV5-1 and TRBJ1-4; no firm D call. The V gene's germline CDR1 is SGHRS and CDR2 YFSETQ. Trimming removed 0 bases from V and 3 bases from J, with 9 bases in between. This CDR3 region has 15 residues. CDR3 nucleotide sequence: TGCGCCAGCAGCTTGGGTTCGGCGGCTAATGAAAAACTGTTTTTT. Protein sequence: CASSLGSAANEKLFF.

This chain uses TRBV11-3 with TRBJ2-1, with D perhaps TRBD1 (6 bases). CDR1 SGHNT and CDR2 YENEEA come from the germline V gene. This CDR3 comprises 14 residues. V dropped 3 bases and J dropped 6 bases, with 12 bases sitting between them. In nucleotides, the CDR3 is TGTGCCAGCAGCTTCACAGGGATTGGCAATGAGCAGTTCTTC. This encodes CASSFTGIGNEQFF.

In this sample, this clonotype turned up many times. This sequence joins TRBV2 and TRBJ2-7; D is uncertain. V dropped 7 bases and J dropped 0 bases, with 10 bases sitting between them. The CDR3 extends over 13 amino acids. From germline, CDR1 is SNHLY and CDR2 FYNNEI. CDR3 nucleotide sequence: TGTGCCAGCATTGACGGGTTCTCCTACGAGCAGTACTTC. Its translation: CASIDGFSYEQYF.

This clonotype was detected many times. The chain recombines TRBV5-1 with TRBJ2-5; maybe TRBD1 (6 bases). Trimming left V 3 bases short and J 0 bases short, with 12 bases between. The CDR3 totals 15 residues. Germline CDR1 is SGHRS and CDR2 is YFSETQ. DNA of the CDR3: TGCGCCAGCAGCTCCTTAGGACAGTACCAAGAGACCCAGTACTTC. Translation gives CASSSLGQYQETQYF.

There are many counts of this clonotype. The CDR3 reads CASRGGGFSTGELFF. The CDR3 region has the DNA TGTGCCAGTAGAGGAGGGGGCTTTAGCACCGGGGAGCTGTTTTTT. This chain uses TRBV19 with TRBJ2-2, with D possibly matching TRBD1 (7 bases). Germline V CDR1 and CDR2: LNHDA, SQIVND (reference sequence). CDR3 length: 15 residues. Trimming cost V 6 bases and J 4 bases, with 15 bases left between them.

This clonotype was counted ten times or more. The gene calls are TRBV11-2 and TRBJ2-1, with 13 bases fitting TRBD2. Trimming took 5 bases from V and 5 from J; bases not matched to a gene: 6. This CDR3 region has 16 residues. The V gene's germline CDR1 is SGHAT and CDR2 FQNNGV. The CDR3 nucleotides read TGTGCCAGCAGCCCAAGGACTAGCGGGGGAAACAATGAGCAGTTCTTC. Protein sequence: CASSPRTSGGNNEQFF.

This clonotype appeared a few times. J is TRBJ2-1 and V is TRBV20-1; the match to TRBD1 covers 8 bases. CDR1 is DFQATT and CDR2 is SNEGSKA in the germline V gene (reference sequence). Trimming cost V 7 bases and J 6 bases; bases outside gene matches: 11. This CDR3 has 14 residues. As DNA, the CDR3 is TGCAGTGTTCTTCCTGCTACAGGGGGCAATGAGCAGTTCTTC. It specifies CSVLPATGGNEQFF.

This clonotype was counted ten times or more. The rearrangement joins TRBV12-2 to TRBJ2-7; the table gives TRBD1 as D, unverified against the DNA. TRBV12-2 is given as a pseudogene. This CDR3 is built from 15 residues. CDR3 amino acids: CASRLPGQISYEQYF. Here the CDR3 DNA reads TGTGCAAGTCGCTTACCGGGACAGATCAGCTACGAGCAGTACTTC.

This clonotype was seen ten or more times. The chain has TRBV6-5 and TRBJ1-5, with 10 positions matching TRBD1. This CDR3 comprises 15 residues. V shed 0 bases and J 7 bases; nucleotides not matched to a gene: 3. Germline CDR1 is MNHEY and CDR2 is SVGAGI. CDR3 in DNA: TGTGCCAGCAGTTACTCGGGGACAGGGGAGCAGCCCCAGCATTTT. Translated: CASSYSGTGEQPQHF.

This clonotype was counted at least ten times. The rearrangement uses TRBV27 and TRBJ2-1, with 10 positions matching TRBD2. CDR1 and CDR2 (germline): MNHEY, SMNVEV (reference sequence). V gave up 6 bases and J gave up 4 bases; unmatched junction bases: 6. There are 15 residues in the CDR3. The CDR3 DNA sequence: TGTGCCAGCAGACCTAGCGGGGGCCTATACAATGAGCAGTTCTTC. This encodes CASRPSGGLYNEQFF.

This clonotype has ten or more counts. V usage is TRBV27 and J usage is TRBJ2-2, with 11 bases matching TRBD2. The CDR3 length is 14 residues. The V gene's germline CDR1 is MNHEY and CDR2 SMNVEV (reference sequence). Germline trimming cut 10 bases from V and 2 bases from J; bases unmatched to any gene: 3. The CDR3 nucleotides are TGTGCCACTCTAGCGGGGGGAAACACCGGGGAGCTGTTTTTT. Translated: CATLAGGNTGELFF.

This clonotype came up many times. The chain recombines TRBV6-4 with TRBJ2-3; D gene unclear. The V gene lost 0 bases and the J gene lost 0 bases, with 4 bases spanning the gap. The germline V gene encodes CDR1 MRHNA and CDR2 SNTAGT. This CDR3 has 14 amino acids. CDR3 amino acids: CASSDSTSTDTQYF. In DNA, the CDR3 is TGTGCCAGCAGTGACTCGACTAGCACAGATACGCAGTATTTT.

This clonotype has at least ten counts. The chain has TRBV11-3 and TRBJ2-3; 10 bases match TRBD2. Looked up from germline, CDR1 is SGHNT and CDR2 is YENEEA. V was clipped by 3 bases and J by 5 bases; unmatched bases: 5. The CDR3 contains 15 residues. The CDR3 DNA reads as TGTGCCAGCAGCTTTGGGACTAGCGTACAAGATACGCAGTATTTT. Translated: CASSFGTSVQDTQYF.

The rearrangement uses TRBV3-1 and TRBJ2-1, with D possibly TRBD2 on 5 matching bases. Germline V gene sequence: CDR1 LGHDT, CDR2 YNNKEL (reference sequence). CDR3 length: 13 amino acids. V lost 1 base and J lost 10, with 11 bases in between. Here the CDR3 DNA reads TGTGCCAGCAGCCAAGCCTCAGCGGTCGAGCAGTTCTTC. Protein: CASSQASAVEQFF.

This clonotype appeared many times. CDR3 protein: CAWSWGTANTGELFF. The CDR3 nucleotides read TGTGCCTGGTCGTGGGGGACAGCGAACACCGGGGAGCTGTTTTTT. The gene calls are TRBV30 and TRBJ2-2, with 7 bases that match TRBD1. V was pared by 5 bases and J by 0 bases, with 6 bases of the junction left unmatched. Germline V CDR1 and CDR2: GTSNPN, SVGIG (reference sequence). The CDR3 contains 15 residues. The whole variable domain, remainder taken from reference TRBV30 and TRBJ2-2, is SQTIHQWPATLVQPVGSPLSLECTVEGTSNPNLYWYRQAAGRGLQLLFYSVGIGQISSEVPQNLSASRPQDRQFILSSKKLLLSDSGFYLCAWSWGTANTGELFFGEGSRLTVL.

This clonotype was detected ten times or more. An end of the junction differs from the germline gene, which may be a read error. The chain is built from TRBV5-6 and TRBJ2-3; no clear D. The CDR3 has 14 residues. The V gene's germline CDR1 is SGHDT and CDR2 YYEEEE. CDR3 DNA sequence: TGTGCCAGCAGCTTCCTAGGTTCTGCAGACACGCAGTATTTT. Its translation is CASSFLGSADTQYF.

This clonotype was picked up many times. The V and J genes are TRBV28 and TRBJ1-1; D gene uncertain. This CDR3 has 11 residues. V was clipped by 6 bases and J by 6 bases, with 8 bases between them. Germline V gene data show CDR1 as MDHEN and CDR2 as SYDVKM. This CDR3 is CASRGRSEAFF. The DNA of the CDR3 is TGTGCCAGCAGAGGACGATCTGAAGCTTTCTTT.

This clonotype came up a few times. V and J are TRBV20-1 and TRBJ2-7, with D possibly TRBD1 on 5 matching bases. The CDR3 runs to 13 residues. Germline-derived CDR1 and CDR2 are DFQATT and SNEGSKA (reference sequence). The V and J ends lost 6 bases and 0 bases respectively, with 12 bases between them. Written as DNA, the CDR3 is TGCAGTGCGAGAAAGGACATCTCCTACGAGCAGTACTTC. Translating it yields CSARKDISYEQYF.

This clonotype has ten or more counts. This CDR3 is CASSEGGTQETQYF. The CDR3 nucleotides read TGTGCCAGCAGTGAAGGAGGAACTCAAGAGACCCAGTACTTC. The rearrangement links TRBV6-1 to TRBJ2-5; D not certain. This CDR3 is 14 amino acids long. Germline CDR1 MNHNS, CDR2 SASEGT. Trimming removed 1 base at V and 2 bases at J, with 8 bases between.

Many counts were recorded for this clonotype. This chain uses TRBV27 with TRBJ1-1; 10 bases map to TRBD1. The CDR3 totals 15 residues. Per germline, CDR1 MNHEY and CDR2 SMNVEV (reference sequence). The ends lost 5 bases at V and 3 bases at J; junction bases unmatched: 6. Here the CDR3 reads CASSPWTGGDTEAFF. The DNA of the CDR3 is TGTGCCAGCAGTCCCTGGACAGGGGGAGACACTGAAGCTTTCTTT.

This clonotype was detected ten times or more. The chain employs TRBV7-2 and TRBJ2-5; D is perhaps TRBD2 (6 bases). V was shortened by 6 bases and J by 2 bases, with 13 bases between the two germline ends. Germline CDR1 SGHTA, CDR2 FQGNSA. There are 14 residues in the CDR3. CDR3 sequence reads: CASRRTSTQETQYF. The CDR3 region has the DNA TGTGCCAGCAGACGAACTAGCACTCAAGAGACCCAGTACTTC.

The chain links TRBV3-1 to TRBJ2-1, with D possibly being TRBD2 (6 bases). The CDR3 totals 17 residues. CDR1 LGHDT and CDR2 YNNKEL come from the germline V gene (reference sequence). Trimming took off 2 bases at V and 7 bases at J, with 21 bases between the two ends. CDR3 amino acids: CASSQSRGSVRGNEQFF. The CDR3 nucleotides read TGTGCCAGCAGCCAAAGTCGGGGTAGCGTGCGGGGTAATGAGCAGTTCTTC.

This clonotype showed up many times. The chain recombines TRBV11-2 with TRBJ2-1; TRBD2 might be the D (6 bases). CDR3 length equals 15 residues. Deletions cut 5 bases from V and 3 bases from J, with 14 bases between. Germline V gene data show CDR1 as SGHAT and CDR2 as FQNNGV. The DNA of the CDR3 is TGTGCCAGCAGCCGAGTAGCGGCACTCTACAATGAGCAGTTCTTC. Translated, it gives CASSRVAALYNEQFF.

At least ten counts were recorded for this clonotype. The chain combines TRBV10-3 with TRBJ1-2; 9 bases are shared with TRBD1. Germline V gene sequence: CDR1 ENHRY, CDR2 SYGVKD. V shed 6 bases, J shed 5 bases, and the junction held 1 base outside the gene matches. The CDR3 has 12 residues. The CDR3 coding sequence is TGTGCCATCAGGGGACAGGGATATGGCTACACCTTC. It is translated as CAIRGQGYGYTF.